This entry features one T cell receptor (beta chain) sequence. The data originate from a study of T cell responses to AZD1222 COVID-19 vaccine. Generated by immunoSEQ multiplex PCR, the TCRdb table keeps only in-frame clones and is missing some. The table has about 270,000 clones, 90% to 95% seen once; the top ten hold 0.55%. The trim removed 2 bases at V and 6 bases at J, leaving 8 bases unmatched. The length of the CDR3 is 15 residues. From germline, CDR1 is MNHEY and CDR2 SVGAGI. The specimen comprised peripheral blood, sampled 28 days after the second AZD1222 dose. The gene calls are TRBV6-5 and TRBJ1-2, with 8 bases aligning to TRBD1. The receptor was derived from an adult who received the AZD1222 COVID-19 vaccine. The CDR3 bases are TGTGCCAGCAGTTACACCTGGACAGGGAACAATGGCTACACCTTC. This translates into CASSYTWTGNNGYTF.